The 16 T cell receptor beta chains below all came from one sample that was sequenced in a study of siplizumab effects on memory and regulatory T cells. Data came from immunoSEQ multiplex PCR; TCRdb stores just in-frame clones and leaves some out. The repertoire includes over 100,000 clones, 80% to 95% of them detected once, and roughly 0.15% sits in the top ten. The sample was non-Treg CD4+ T cells sorted from blood. Receptors were obtained from a human donor in good health.

The J gene is TRBJ2-7, the V gene TRBV25-1, with 9 bases lining up with TRBD1. The CDR3 is made up of 15 amino acids. J lost 1 base, V lost 8 bases, and 9 bases had no gene match. Germline V gene sequence: CDR1 MGHDK, CDR2 SYGVNS. CDR3: CASADFGTGSYEQYF. The DNA of the CDR3 is TGTGCCAGCGCTGACTTCGGGACAGGGTCCTACGAGCAGTACTTC.

This clone appeared once. The chain has TRBV4-1 and TRBJ2-7, with 9 bases matching TRBD1. The CDR3 has 15 residues. CDR1 MGHRA and CDR2 YSYEKL come from the germline V gene. Trimming took 4 bases from V and 4 from J; bases not matched to a gene: 8. The CDR3: CASSPPGQGGYEQYF. The DNA of the CDR3 is TGCGCCAGCAGCCCACCGGGACAGGGTGGGTACGAGCAGTACTTC.

With respect to this clone: This sample also contains other DNA sequences that code for the same CDR3. V and J are TRBV18 and TRBJ1-5; D gene ambiguous. The V end lost 5 bases, the J end lost 0 bases, and 5 bases lay between the germline ends. Germline CDR1 reads KGHSH; CDR2 reads LQKENI. CDR3 size: 13 residues. The CDR3 DNA is TGTGCCAGCTCATCGGATAGCAATCAGCCCCAGCATTTT. Amino acid sequence: CASSSDSNQPQHF.

The chain carries TRBV27 and TRBJ1-2; the D gene is possibly TRBD1 (6 bases). The V and J ends lost 0 bases and 6 bases respectively, with 14 bases between them. The germline V gene has CDR1 MNHEY and CDR2 SMNVEV (reference sequence). The CDR3 is 15 amino acids. The CDR3 region is CASSLSQGLFHGYTF. The CDR3 bases are TGTGCCAGCAGTTTATCACAGGGCCTGTTCCATGGCTACACCTTC.

This chain uses TRBV6-5 with TRBJ1-5; D might be TRBD1 (5 bases). Germline loops: CDR1 MNHEY, CDR2 SVGAGI. V was trimmed by 5 bases and J by 4 bases, leaving 15 bases between them. The CDR3 totals 15 residues. This chain's CDR3 is CASSRDFGGNQPQHF. The CDR3 nucleotides read TGTGCCAGCAGTAGGGACTTCGGGGGTAATCAGCCCCAGCATTTT.

The chain combines TRBV27 with TRBJ1-3; D call uncertain. The CDR3 loop spans 14 amino acids. Germline CDR1 reads MNHEY; CDR2 reads SMNVEV (reference sequence). Trimming left V 2 bases short and J 4 bases short, with 9 bases between. The chain's CDR3 is CASSLGLGGNTIYF. CDR3 in DNA: TGTGCCAGCAGTTTAGGGTTAGGCGGAAACACCATATATTTT.

The chain couples TRBV2 to TRBJ2-1; 8 bases match TRBD1. The CDR3 has 15 amino acids. Germline CDR1 SNHLY, CDR2 FYNNEI. Losses at the gene ends were 6 bases for V and 5 bases for J; bases not matched to a gene: 9. The CDR3 coding sequence is TGTGCCAGCAGCTACGGACAGGGACCTAACAATGAGCAGTTCTTC. This encodes CASSYGQGPNNEQFF. Full variable domain (missing parts from reference TRBV2 and TRBJ2-1): EPEVTQTPSHQVTQMGQEVILRCVPISNHLYFYWYRQILGQKVEFLVSFYNNEISEKSEIFDDQFSVERPDGSNFTLKIRSTKLEDSAMYFCASSYGQGPNNEQFFGPGTRLTVL.

The gene calls are TRBV19 and TRBJ1-1, with 7 positions matching TRBD1. Germline CDR1 reads LNHDA; CDR2 reads SQIVND (reference sequence). There are 13 residues in the CDR3. Germline trimming cut 10 bases from V and 7 bases from J; bases unmatched to any gene: 12. The CDR3 nucleotides read TGTGCCACTGTACCCGACAGGGCTAATGAAGCTTTCTTT. Protein sequence: CATVPDRANEAFF.

The chain joins TRBV18 to TRBJ2-5, with D possibly being TRBD1 or TRBD2 (5 bases each). With 0 bases removed from V and 3 bases from J, the gap between germline ends came to 8 bases. The germline CDR1 and CDR2 sequences are KGHSH and LQKENI. The CDR3 is 14 residues long. CDR3 amino acids: CASSPPQGEETQYF. DNA of the CDR3: TGTGCCAGCTCACCACCTCAGGGAGAAGAGACCCAGTACTTC.

This chain connects TRBV7-8 to TRBJ2-1; no clear D gene. The CDR3 contains 13 residues. CDR1 is SGHVS and CDR2 is FQNEAQ in the germline V gene. V was clipped by 4 bases and J by 6 bases, with 10 bases between them. CDR3 sequence (DNA): TGTGCCAGCAGCTCCCGGGCCCTCAATGAGCAGTTCTTC. It encodes CASSSRALNEQFF.

The chain carries TRBV2 and TRBJ2-3, with D perhaps being TRBD1 or TRBD2 (7 bases each). Germline CDR1 SNHLY, CDR2 FYNNEI. This CDR3 is built from 15 residues. V lost 11 bases and J lost 2, with 20 bases in between. The CDR3 loop reads CALKSSGTVTDTQYF. For the CDR3, the DNA is TGTGCCCTCAAATCAAGCGGGACAGTCACAGATACGCAGTATTTT. Based on the CDR3 plus reference TRBV2 and TRBJ2-3, the full variable domain is EPEVTQTPSHQVTQMGQEVILRCVPISNHLYFYWYRQILGQKVEFLVSFYNNEISEKSEIFDDQFSVERPDGSNFTLKIRSTKLEDSAMYFCALKSSGTVTDTQYFGPGTRLTVL.

The chain is built from TRBV7-8 and TRBJ1-2, with 9 bases lining up with TRBD1. The V gene end was trimmed by 1 base and the J gene end by 8 bases; junction bases not matched to a gene: 8. CDR3 size: 15 residues. CDR1 is SGHVS, CDR2 FQNEAQ, per germline. The CDR3 reads CASSLGAQGATGYTF. CDR3 nucleotides: TGTGCCAGCAGCTTAGGTGCACAGGGGGCTACAGGCTACACCTTC.

The chain links TRBV7-3 to TRBJ2-5, with 7 bases that match TRBD2. Losses at the gene ends were 6 bases for V and 2 bases for J; bases not matched to a gene: 9. Germline V CDR1 and CDR2: SGHTA, FQGTGA. This CDR3 has 15 residues. The CDR3 loop reads CASSVTPGGQETQYF. CDR3 bases: TGTGCCAGCAGTGTTACTCCGGGAGGACAAGAGACCCAGTACTTC.

The gene calls are TRBV19 and TRBJ2-5; tentatively, D is TRBD1 (6 bases). V was shortened by 10 bases and J by 4 bases, with 13 bases between the two germline ends. Germline V gene sequence: CDR1 LNHDA, CDR2 SQIVND (reference sequence). The CDR3 is 12 amino acids. This chain's CDR3 is CATRQAGETQYF. CDR3 DNA: TGTGCCACCCGACAGGCCGGAGAGACCCAGTACTTC.

V and J are TRBV7-9 and TRBJ2-3; TRBD1 or TRBD2 may be the D gene (6 bases each). V was trimmed by 3 bases and J by 2 bases, leaving 12 bases between them. Germline V gene sequence: CDR1 SEHNR, CDR2 FQNEAQ (reference sequence). This CDR3 has 15 residues. In nucleotides, the CDR3 is TGTGCCAGCAGCTTTCTGGGGGGCCACACAGATACGCAGTATTTT. Translating it yields CASSFLGGHTDTQYF.

The chain has TRBV7-9 and TRBJ2-5; tentative D call: TRBD1 (6 bases). CDR1 and CDR2 from the germline V gene are SEHNR and FQNEAQ (reference sequence). Trimming took off 3 bases at V and 5 bases at J, with 13 bases between the two ends. This CDR3 has 14 residues. This CDR3 reads CASSLGSTGETQYF. Here the CDR3 DNA reads TGTGCCAGCAGCTTGGGAAGTACAGGGGAGACCCAGTACTTC.